The clone carrying this T cell receptor beta chain appeared a single time. The naive CD8 population came from CD45RO-negative cells selected for CCR7, without terminally differentiated effector memory CD45RA+ cells. These data come from a study of shared clonotypes between healthy human individuals. Investigators spread the genomic DNA of each subset evenly over several immunoSEQ plates. Using immunoSEQ multiplex PCR, the repertoire was profiled, and TCRdb retains in-frame clones only, with some absent. The sample lists about 700,000 clones; under 95% were seen once. In germline, CDR1 is MNHEY, CDR2 SMNVEV (reference sequence). The V gene lost 7 bases and the J gene lost 0 bases, with 10 bases spanning the gap. The CDR3 extends over 14 amino acids.

This TCR derives from a young man in good health. The source material was naive CD8+ T cells sorted from blood. V and J are TRBV27 and TRBJ2-1; maybe TRBD1 (5 bases). Here the CDR3 reads CASKGVSSYNEQFF. The CDR3 DNA reads TGTGCCAGCAAAGGGGTCAGCTCCTACAATGAGCAGTTCTTC.